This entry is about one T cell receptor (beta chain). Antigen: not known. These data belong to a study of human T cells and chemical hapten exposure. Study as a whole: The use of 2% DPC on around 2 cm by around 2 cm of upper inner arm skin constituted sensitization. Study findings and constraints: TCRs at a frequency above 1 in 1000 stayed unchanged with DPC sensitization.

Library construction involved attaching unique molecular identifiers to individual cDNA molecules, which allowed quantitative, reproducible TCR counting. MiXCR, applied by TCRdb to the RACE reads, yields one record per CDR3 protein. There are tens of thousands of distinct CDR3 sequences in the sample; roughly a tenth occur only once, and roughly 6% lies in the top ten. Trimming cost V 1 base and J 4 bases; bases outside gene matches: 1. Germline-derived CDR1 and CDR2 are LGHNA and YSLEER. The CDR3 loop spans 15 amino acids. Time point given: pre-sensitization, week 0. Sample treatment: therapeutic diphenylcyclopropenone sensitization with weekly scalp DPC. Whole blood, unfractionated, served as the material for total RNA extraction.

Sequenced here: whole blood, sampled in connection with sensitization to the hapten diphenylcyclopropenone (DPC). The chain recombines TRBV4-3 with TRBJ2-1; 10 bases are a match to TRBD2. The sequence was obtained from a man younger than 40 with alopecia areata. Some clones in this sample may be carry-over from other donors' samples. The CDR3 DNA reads TGCGCCAGCAGCCAAGCACTAGCGGGGTACAATGAGCAGTTCTTC. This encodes CASSQALAGYNEQFF.